These 17 T cell receptor beta chains originate from one sample sequenced in a study of blood T cells in healthy people across ages. With a J-beta primer mix and a sample-barcoded 5' primer, a second PCR ran roughly 6 to 11 cycles. TCRdb re-analysed the 5' RACE reads in MiXCR, keeping a single row per CDR3 protein. The sample carries a few hundred thousand distinct CDR3 sequences, 45% to 60% recorded once. The sample taken for sequencing was blood. These TCRs come from a man in his 60s in good health.

This clonotype was recorded only once. The chain combines TRBV20-1 with TRBJ2-1, with 9 bases identical to TRBD2. The CDR3 sequence is 15 residues long. In germline, CDR1 is DFQATT, CDR2 SNEGSKA (reference sequence). V lost 4 bases, J lost 4 bases, and 8 bases stayed unmatched. The CDR3 reads CSAKPASGTYNEQFF. As DNA, the CDR3 is TGCAGTGCTAAACCAGCTAGCGGGACTTACAATGAGCAGTTCTTC.

A few counts support this clonotype. The chain has TRBV5-6 and TRBJ2-4, with unresolved D. Germline V lookup: CDR1 SGHDT, CDR2 YYEEEE. This CDR3 region has 11 residues. V was clipped by 4 bases and J by 13 bases, with 12 bases between them. The CDR3 protein is CASSDRMEQYF. The CDR3 nucleotides are TGTGCCAGCAGCGACCGTATGGAGCAGTACTTC.

This clonotype was seen a single time. This rearrangement joins TRBV7-9 to TRBJ2-7; D call uncertain. Trimming removed 1 base from V and 3 bases from J, with 7 bases in between. The CDR3 has 13 residues. Germline V gene data show CDR1 as SEHNR and CDR2 as FQNEAQ (reference sequence). This CDR3 is CASSLENRYEQYF. CDR3 DNA: TGTGCCAGCAGCTTAGAGAACCGCTACGAGCAGTACTTC.

The rearrangement uses TRBV3-1 and TRBJ2-5; 11 nucleotides agree with TRBD2. Looked up from germline, CDR1 is LGHDT and CDR2 is YNNKEL (reference sequence). The CDR3 has 17 residues. V lost 1 base and J lost 5; bases outside the gene matches: 9. The CDR3 nucleotides read TGTGCCAGCAGCCAAGTTCTTAGCGGGGGGGGAGGGGAGACCCAGTACTTC. It specifies CASSQVLSGGGGETQYF.

This chain connects TRBV18 to TRBJ2-4, with D possibly matching TRBD1 (6 bases). The end of the DNA aligns better with TRBJ2-7, so the J call may be wrong. Germline V gene sequence: CDR1 KGHSH, CDR2 LQKENI. The CDR3 totals 12 residues. This CDR3 reads CASSPAGDEQYF. The CDR3 DNA reads TGTGCCAGCTCACCCGCAGGGGACGAGCAGTACTTC.

As for this clonotype: A read error may explain this, as a much larger clone is one base away. V gene TRBV20-1 combines with J gene TRBJ2-5; tentatively, D is TRBD2 (6 bases). V was pared by 0 bases and J by 11 bases, with 25 bases between. The CDR3 is made up of 16 amino acids. The germline V gene encodes CDR1 DFQATT and CDR2 SNEGSKA (reference sequence). This CDR3 is CSARDPIGGKRNEQYF. CDR3 DNA sequence: TGCAGTGCTAGAGACCCGATCGGCGGGAAGAGGAATGAGCAGTACTTC.

This clonotype has only a few counts. The chain couples TRBV6-2 or TRBV6-3 to TRBJ1-1; tentative D call: TRBD1 (5 bases). CDR1 MNHEY and CDR2 SVGEGT come from the germline V gene. This CDR3 comprises 14 residues. V lost 7 bases to trimming and J lost 3 bases, with 15 bases between them. This chain's CDR3 is CASTPGTPDTEAFF. Written as DNA, the CDR3 is TGTGCCAGCACCCCGGGGACCCCAGACACTGAAGCTTTCTTT.

This clonotype has just a few counts. The chain recombines TRBV10-3 with TRBJ2-1, with TRBD1 matching over 9 bases. Germline assignment: CDR1 ENHRY and CDR2 SYGVKD. The V and J ends lost 0 bases and 5 bases, in that order; junction bases with no gene match: 5. This CDR3 has 16 amino acids. CDR3 protein: CAISESWTGANNEQFF. CDR3 in DNA: TGTGCCATCAGTGAGTCTTGGACAGGGGCCAACAATGAGCAGTTCTTC.

V and J are TRBV4-2 and TRBJ2-7, with D perhaps TRBD1 (5 bases). There are 17 residues in the CDR3. The V gene lost 0 bases and the J gene lost 0 bases, with 15 bases spanning the gap. Germline CDR1 is LGHNA and CDR2 is YNFKEQ. Here the CDR3 DNA reads TGTGCCAGCAGCCAAGATTTTGGGGCACCAATCTCCTACGAGCAGTACTTC. Its protein is CASSQDFGAPISYEQYF.

V is TRBV20-1 and J is TRBJ2-5; D gene unclear. The DNA end favors TRBJ2-7, so the J call may be wrong. The CDR3 contains 15 residues. From germline, CDR1 is DFQATT and CDR2 SNEGSKA (reference sequence). The CDR3 sequence: CSARDPSFLGYEQYF. The CDR3 bases are TGCAGTGCTAGAGATCCGAGCTTTTTGGGCTACGAGCAGTACTTC.

The chain has TRBV7-3 and TRBJ2-3; 7 bases are a match to TRBD2. Trimming at V came to 2 bases and at J to 2 bases, leaving 16 bases not matched to a gene. CDR1 SGHTA and CDR2 FQGTGA come from the germline V gene. The CDR3 extends over 19 amino acids. CDR3 protein: CASSLGIVGGGGLTDTQYF. The CDR3 bases are TGTGCCAGCAGCTTAGGTATCGTCGGTGGCGGGGGACTCACAGATACGCAGTATTTT.

This clonotype has more than one count but fewer than ten. V and J are TRBV5-1 and TRBJ2-1; the match to TRBD2 covers 13 bases. The CDR3 has 15 amino acids. After removal of 4 bases from V and 6 bases from J, the junction contained 4 bases not matched to a gene. Looked up from germline, CDR1 is SGHRS and CDR2 is YFSETQ. CDR3 bases: TGCGCCAGCAGCCAACGACTAGCGGGGGGCAATGAGCAGTTCTTC. Amino acids: CASSQRLAGGNEQFF. The full variable domain, its missing parts supplied by reference TRBV5-1 and TRBJ2-1, is KAGVTQTPRYLIKTRGQQVTLSCSPISGHRSVSWYQQTPGQGLQFLFEYFSETQRNKGNFPGRFSGRQFSNSRSEMNVSTLELGDSALYLCASSQRLAGGNEQFFGPGTRLTVL.

The chain recombines TRBV7-9 with TRBJ2-1; TRBD1 matches at 11 bases. The CDR3 loop spans 15 amino acids. J lost 8 bases, V lost 5 bases, and 8 bases had no gene match. Germline-derived CDR1 and CDR2 are SEHNR and FQNEAQ (reference sequence). The chain's CDR3 is CASSPGTGGMDEQFF. The DNA for the CDR3 is TGTGCCAGCAGCCCCGGGACAGGGGGTATGGATGAGCAGTTCTTC.

V usage is TRBV20-1 and J usage is TRBJ2-7; the D is unclear. V gave up 6 bases and J gave up 3 bases, with 18 bases separating them. Germline CDR1 DFQATT, CDR2 SNEGSKA (reference sequence). This CDR3 comprises 14 residues. The CDR3 nucleotides are TGCAGTGCCGTTAAGTCTTCCTCTGGCTACGAGCAGTACTTC. Its translation is CSAVKSSSGYEQYF.

This clonotype was seen only a few times. V is TRBV7-2 and J is TRBJ2-3, with TRBD2 as a possible D gene (6 bases). V was cut by 5 bases and J by 5 bases, with 14 bases left in between. The CDR3 covers 14 residues. CDR1 SGHTA and CDR2 FQGNSA come from the germline V gene. The CDR3 is CASSAGRVGDTQYF. For the CDR3, the DNA is TGTGCCAGCAGCGCGGGACGGGTGGGAGATACGCAGTATTTT.

This clonotype has only a few counts. V usage is TRBV7-9 and J usage is TRBJ2-6; tentatively, D is TRBD1 (5 bases). The CDR3 contains 16 residues. In germline, CDR1 is SEHNR, CDR2 FQNEAQ (reference sequence). The V end lost 2 bases, the J end lost 0 bases, and 8 bases lay between the germline ends. CDR3 sequence reads: CASSLLQASGANVLTF. The CDR3 DNA reads TGTGCCAGCAGCTTATTACAGGCCTCTGGGGCCAACGTCCTGACTTTC.

The chain links TRBV4-3 to TRBJ2-7, with 9 bases identical to TRBD1. From germline, CDR1 is LGHNA and CDR2 YSLEER. Unmatched junction bases numbered 6, after V lost 1 base and J lost 2 bases. The CDR3 consists of 16 residues. DNA for the CDR3: TGCGCCAGCAGCCAAGTTCGGGGGACAGGGACCTACGAGCAGTACTTC. Protein sequence: CASSQVRGTGTYEQYF.